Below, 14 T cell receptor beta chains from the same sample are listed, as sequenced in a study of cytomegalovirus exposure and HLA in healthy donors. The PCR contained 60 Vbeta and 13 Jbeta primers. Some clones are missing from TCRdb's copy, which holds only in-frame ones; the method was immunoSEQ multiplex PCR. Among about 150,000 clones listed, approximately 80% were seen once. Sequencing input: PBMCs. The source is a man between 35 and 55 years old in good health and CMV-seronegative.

The CDR3 DNA reads TGTGCCAGTAGTCCTGACGTTGACTACGAGCAGTACTTC. Translated: CASSPDVDYEQYF. The chain uses TRBV19 and TRBJ2-5; D unclear. The J call may be wrong; the DNA end is better matched by TRBJ2-7. The CDR3 covers 13 residues. Germline loops: CDR1 LNHDA, CDR2 SQIVND (reference sequence).

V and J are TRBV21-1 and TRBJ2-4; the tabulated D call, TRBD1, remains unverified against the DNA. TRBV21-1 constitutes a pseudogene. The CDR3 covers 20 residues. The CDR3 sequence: CASSKVGQGVDGVAKNIQYF. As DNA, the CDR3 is TGTGCCAGCAGCAAAGTTGGCCAAGGGGTGGATGGGGTAGCCAAAAACATTCAGTACTTC.

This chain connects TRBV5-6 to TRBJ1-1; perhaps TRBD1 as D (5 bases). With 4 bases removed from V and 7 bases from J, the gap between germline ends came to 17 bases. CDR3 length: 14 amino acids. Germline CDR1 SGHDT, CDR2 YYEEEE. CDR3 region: CASSGKLTVDEAFF. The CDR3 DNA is TGTGCCAGCAGCGGGAAACTGACAGTCGATGAAGCTTTCTTT. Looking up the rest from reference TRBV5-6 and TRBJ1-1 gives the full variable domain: DAGVTQSPTHLIKTRGQQVTLRCSPKSGHDTVSWYQQALGQGPQFIFQYYEEEERQRGNFPDRFSGHQFPNYSSELNVNALLLGDSALYLCASSGKLTVDEAFFGQGTRLTVV.

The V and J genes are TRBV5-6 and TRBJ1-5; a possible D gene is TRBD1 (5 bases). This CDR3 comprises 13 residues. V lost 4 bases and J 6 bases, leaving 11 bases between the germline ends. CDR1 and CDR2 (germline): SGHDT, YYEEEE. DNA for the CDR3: TGTGCCAGCAGCCTGAGCCAGGGTCAGCCCCAGCATTTT. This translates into CASSLSQGQPQHF.

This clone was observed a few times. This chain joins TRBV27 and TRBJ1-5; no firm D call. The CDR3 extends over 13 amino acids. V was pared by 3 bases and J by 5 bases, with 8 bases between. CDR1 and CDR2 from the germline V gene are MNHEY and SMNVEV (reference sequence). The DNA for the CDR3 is TGTGCCAGCAGTTTCGTCGGGGATCAGCCCCAGCATTTT. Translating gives CASSFVGDQPQHF.

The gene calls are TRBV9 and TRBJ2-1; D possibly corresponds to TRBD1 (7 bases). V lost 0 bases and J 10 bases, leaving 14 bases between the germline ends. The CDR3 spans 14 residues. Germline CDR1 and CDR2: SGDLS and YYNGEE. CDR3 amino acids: CASSVDWGDREQFF. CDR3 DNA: TGTGCCAGCAGCGTAGATTGGGGGGACAGAGAGCAGTTCTTC.

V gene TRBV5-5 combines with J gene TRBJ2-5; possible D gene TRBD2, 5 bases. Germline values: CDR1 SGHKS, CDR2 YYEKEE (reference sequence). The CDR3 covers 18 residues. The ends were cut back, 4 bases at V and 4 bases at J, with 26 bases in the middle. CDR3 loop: CASSHRVGVGLEGETQYF. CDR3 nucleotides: TGTGCCAGCAGCCACCGGGTTGGGGTCGGGTTAGAGGGAGAGACCCAGTACTTC.

The CDR3 reads CASSLAQGGTEAFF. CDR3 nucleotide sequence: TGCGCCAGCAGCTTGGCCCAGGGCGGCACTGAAGCTTTCTTT. J is TRBJ1-1 and V is TRBV5-1, with D perhaps matching TRBD1 (5 bases). This CDR3 is built from 14 residues. Deletions cut 0 bases from V and 4 bases from J, with 10 bases between. Per germline, CDR1 SGHRS and CDR2 YFSETQ.

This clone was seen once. Here the CDR3 reads CASSDRLAGGELFF. CDR3 coding DNA: TGTGCCAGCAGTGACCGACTAGCGGGCGGGGAGCTGTTTTTT. This rearrangement joins TRBV6-1 to TRBJ2-2; 10 bases map to TRBD2. Germline CDR1 and CDR2: MNHNS and SASEGT. After removal of 3 bases from V and 7 bases from J, the junction contained 2 bases not matched to a gene. This CDR3 comprises 14 residues.

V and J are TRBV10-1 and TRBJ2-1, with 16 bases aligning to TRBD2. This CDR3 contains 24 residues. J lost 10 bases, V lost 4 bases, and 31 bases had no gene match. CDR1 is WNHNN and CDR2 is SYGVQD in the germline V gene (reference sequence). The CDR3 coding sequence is TGCGCCAGCAGTGTCTCCATAGGACAGGGGGTTCCGGGACTAGCGGGAGGGCCATTTGCGGAGCAGTTCTTC. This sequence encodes CASSVSIGQGVPGLAGGPFAEQFF.

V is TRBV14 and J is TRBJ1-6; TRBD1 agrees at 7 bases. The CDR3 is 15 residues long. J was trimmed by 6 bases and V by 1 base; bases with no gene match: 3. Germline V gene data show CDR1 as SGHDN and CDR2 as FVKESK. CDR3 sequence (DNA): TGTGCCAGCAGCCAAGTGGCAGGGGGTAATTCACCCCTCCACTTT. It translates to CASSQVAGGNSPLHF.

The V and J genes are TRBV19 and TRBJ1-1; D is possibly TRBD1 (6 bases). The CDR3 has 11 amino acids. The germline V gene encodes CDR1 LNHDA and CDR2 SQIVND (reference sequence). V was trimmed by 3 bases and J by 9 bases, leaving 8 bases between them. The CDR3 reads CASSIQGKAFF. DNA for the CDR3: TGTGCCAGTAGTATTCAGGGGAAAGCTTTCTTT.

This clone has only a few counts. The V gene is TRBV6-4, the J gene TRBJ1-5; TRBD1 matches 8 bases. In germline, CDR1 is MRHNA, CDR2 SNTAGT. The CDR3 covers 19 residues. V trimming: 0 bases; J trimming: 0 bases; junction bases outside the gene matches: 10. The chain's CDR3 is CASSDSKLQGAISNQPQHF. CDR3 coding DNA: TGTGCCAGCAGTGACTCGAAACTCCAGGGGGCAATTAGCAATCAGCCCCAGCATTTT.

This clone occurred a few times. The CDR3 DNA is TGCGCCAGCAGCTTGCAAAATAGCGGGCACTCCTACGAGCAGTACTTC. Amino acid sequence: CASSLQNSGHSYEQYF. V is TRBV5-1 and J is TRBJ2-7, with TRBD2 matching 7 bases. V dropped 1 base and J dropped 0; count of bases not matched to a gene: 7. Germline V gene data show CDR1 as SGHRS and CDR2 as YFSETQ. CDR3 length equals 16 residues.